Listed below are T cell receptor beta chains from one sample, sequenced in a study. TCRdb itself ran the 5' RACE reads through MiXCR, one entry per CDR3 protein. This table holds 60,000 to 65,000 distinct CDR3 sequences, 25% to 30% found once. Sequenced: tumor-infiltrating naive CD4+ T cells sorted from the breast tumor. These receptor sequences come from a female donor with breast cancer. Both conserved end residues are part of each CDR3. A D gene is named only where the DNA matches it firmly. Some rows have no size entry. The others give once, few or many, or a class for an expanded clone.

>TRBV21-1|17|NA|TRBJ1-3|NA
TGTGCCAGCCGATACCGGGACGGGGGATTTACTGGAAACACCATATATTTT
CASRYRDGGFTGNTIYF
>TRBV5-1|13|NA|TRBJ2-3|NA
TGCGCCAGCAGCTTGGAGTTTACAGATACGCAGTATTTT
CASSLEFTDTQYF
>TRBV3-1|18|NA|TRBJ2-6|NA
TGTGCCAGCAGCCAAGATACCCCTTGGGGGGCTGGGGCCAACGTCCTGACTTTC
CASSQDTPWGAGANVLTF
>TRBV5-5|16|NA|TRBJ1-4|NA
TGTGCCAGCAGCTCCCGTAAGGGGGGCTTACTCGAAGAACTGTTTTTT
CASSSRKGGLLEELFF
>TRBV4-2|15|NA|TRBJ1-2|NA
TGTGCCAGCAGCCAAGCCCCGGGACTTAACTATGGCTACACCTTC
CASSQAPGLNYGYTF
>TRBV5-1|14|NA|TRBJ2-1|NA
TGTGCCAGCAGCCGTGGGCCCCTCGGGAATGAGCAGTTCTTC
CASSRGPLGNEQFF
>TRBV18|17|NA|TRBJ2-5|TRBD2
TGTGCCAGCTCACCACAGGGCGGAGCGGGGTACCAAGAGACCCAGTACTTC
CASSPQGGAGYQETQYF
>TRBV20-1|16|many|TRBJ1-5|NA
TGCAGTGCTAGAGTCACATGGGGGGGCAGCAATCAGCCCCAGCATTTT
CSARVTWGGSNQPQHF
>TRBV12-3/TRBV12-4|12|NA|TRBJ2-3|NA
TGTGCCACGCAATACCTTACAGATACGCAGTATTTT
CATQYLTDTQYF
>TRBV5-6|13|NA|TRBJ2-5|TRBD1
TGTGCCAGCAGCCCAGGGGGCGGGGAGACCCAGTACTTC
CASSPGGGETQYF
>TRBV20-1|16|NA|TRBJ2-2|TRBD2
TGCAGTGCTATCGGTCGACTAGCGGGGAACACCGGGGAGCTGTTTTTT
CSAIGRLAGNTGELFF
>TRBV12-3/TRBV12-4|13|many|TRBJ2-4|NA
TGTGCCAGCAGCCTGAACGCCAAAAACATTCAGTACTTC
CASSLNAKNIQYF
>TRBV12-3/TRBV12-4|14|NA|TRBJ1-6|NA
TGTGCCAGCAGTTTGGGGACGAATAATTCACCCCTCCACTTT
CASSLGTNNSPLHF
>TRBV5-1|19|NA|TRBJ1-1|TRBD1
TGCGCCAGCAGCTTTGGGTCCGGGACAGGGGAAAAGATGAACACTGAAGCTTTCTTT
CASSFGSGTGEKMNTEAFF
>TRBV4-1|14|NA|TRBJ2-3|TRBD2
TGCGCCAGCAGCCAAGAGGGGAGGGCAGATACGCAGTATTTT
CASSQEGRADTQYF
>TRBV20-1|12|many|TRBJ2-7|NA
TGCAGTGCGCGGGACGACTCCTACGAGCAGTACTTC
CSARDDSYEQYF
>TRBV9|13|medium-sized|TRBJ2-5|NA
TGTGCCAGCAGCCCCGGCCCCCAAGAGACCCAGTACTTC
CASSPGPQETQYF
>TRBV7-8|15|NA|TRBJ1-5|NA
TGTGCCAGCAGCTTTGGCTGGGGGACTAATCAGCCCCAGCATTTT
CASSFGWGTNQPQHF
>TRBV6-2/TRBV6-3|15|few|TRBJ2-5|NA
TGTGCCAGCAGTGACCGGCGGAACGGCCAAGAGACCCAGTACTTC
CASSDRRNGQETQYF
>TRBV5-1|14|NA|TRBJ2-5|NA
TGCGCCAGCAGCTTGGAGGGGCGCCAAGAGACCCAGTACTTC
CASSLEGRQETQYF
>TRBV2|15|NA|TRBJ1-6|NA
TGTGCCAGCAGTAGGATGCCGAGGGGCGGTTCACCCCTCCACTTT
CASSRMPRGGSPLHF
>TRBV7-9|12|many|TRBJ1-5|NA
TGTGCCAGCAGCTTAGACAGGCAGCCCCAGCATTTT
CASSLDRQPQHF
>TRBV6-2/TRBV6-3|19|few|TRBJ2-1|TRBD2
TGTGCCAGCAGTTATGGGGCTAGCGGGAGGTCTAGCTCCTACAATGAGCAGTTCTTC
CASSYGASGRSSSYNEQFF
>TRBV6-1|14|NA|TRBJ1-2|NA
TGTGCCAGCAGTGCCAGGTTGACCTCCTATGGCTACACCTTC
CASSARLTSYGYTF
>TRBV29-1|14|NA|TRBJ2-1|TRBD2
TGCAGCGTTGGAGGGACTAGCGTGATGAATGAGCAGCTCTTC
CSVGGTSVMNEQLF
>TRBV3-1|16|NA|TRBJ1-1|TRBD1
TGTGCCAGTCTTCTACTCGCAGGGGGAGGATGGACTGAAGCTTTCTTT
CASLLLAGGGWTEAFF
>TRBV20-1|16|many|TRBJ1-6|TRBD1
TGCAGTGCCCGGACAGGGGGCGAGTCGAATAATTCACCCCTCCACTTT
CSARTGGESNNSPLHF
>TRBV24-1|12|NA|TRBJ2-3|NA
TGTGCCACCAGTGCCCGGGGGGATACGCAGTATTTT
CATSARGDTQYF
>TRBV4-1|19|NA|TRBJ2-1|TRBD2
TGCGCCAGCAGCCACCCGGGACTAGCGGGAGGAAATTCCTACAATGAGCAGTTCTTC
CASSHPGLAGGNSYNEQFF
>TRBV30|15|few|TRBJ2-7|TRBD1
TGTGCCTGGAGTGTACGGACAGGCGTGAGTTCCCAACCAGGGTTC
CAWSVRTGVSSQPGF
>TRBV27|15|NA|TRBJ2-7|NA
TGTGCCAGCAGTTCGAGGAACAGCCTCTCCTACGAGCAGTACTTC
CASSSRNSLSYEQYF
>TRBV28|15|NA|TRBJ1-5|NA
TGTGCCAGCAGTCTTTCCAGACGGGGGTGGCAGCCCCAGCATTTT
CASSLSRRGWQPQHF
>TRBV7-3|15|many|TRBJ2-3|NA
TGTGCCAGCAGCTTAACGGGTCGGCCCCGAGAGACGCAGTATTTT
CASSLTGRPRETQYF
>TRBV7-2|13|many|TRBJ2-7|NA
TGTGCCAGCAGCGTACCAGGGGGAGGCGAGCAGTACTTC
CASSVPGGGEQYF
>TRBV20-1|15|NA|TRBJ1-5|TRBD1
TGCAGTGCTAGACCCAGACAGGGCGGGGGCCAGCCCCAGCATTTT
CSARPRQGGGQPQHF
>TRBV4-2|14|NA|TRBJ2-1|TRBD2
TGTGCCAGCAGCCAAGAACTAGCGGGGGGACTGCAGTTCTTC
CASSQELAGGLQFF
>TRBV7-6|14|many|TRBJ2-7|NA
TGTGCCAGCAGCTTAGTAGGAGGCTCCTACGAGCAGTACTTC
CASSLVGGSYEQYF
>TRBV7-2|15|many|TRBJ2-3|NA
TGTGCCAGCAGCTCACAGGGTGTAGACACAGATACGCAGTATTTT
CASSSQGVDTDTQYF
>TRBV6-5|11|NA|TRBJ2-2|NA
TGTGCCAGCAGGATGAACGGGGAGCTGTTTTTT
CASRMNGELFF
>TRBV21-1|17|many|TRBJ1-1|NA
TGTGCCAGCAGCAAAAAGATATGGACGGGGAGTGGGACTGAAGCTTTCTTT
CASSKKIWTGSGTEAFF
>TRBV5-1|15|few|TRBJ1-4|NA
TGCGCCAGCAGCTTCGGAGACGCGGTTAATGAAAAACTGTTTTTT
CASSFGDAVNEKLFF
>TRBV30|13|once|TRBJ1-5|TRBD1
TGTGCCTGGAGTTTCAGGGGGCGTCAGCCCCAGCATTTT
CAWSFRGRQPQHF
>TRBV5-4|13|many|TRBJ2-1|NA
TGTGCCAGCAGCCCGGTAGGGTACAATGAGCAGTTCTTC
CASSPVGYNEQFF
>TRBV6-6|13|few|TRBJ1-1|NA
TGTGCCAGTCCCCCCCGGGGTCTTACTGAAGCTTTCTTT
CASPPRGLTEAFF
>TRBV5-1|15|NA|TRBJ2-1|TRBD2
TGCGCCAGCAGCCCCCGGACTAGCGGGGGGGCCGTGGTGTTCTTC
CASSPRTSGGAVVFF
>TRBV7-2|17|NA|TRBJ2-1|TRBD2
TGTGCCAGCAGCTTGCACTCAGGACTAGCGGGAGCCAATGAGCAGTTCTTC
CASSLHSGLAGANEQFF
>TRBV20-1|14|NA|TRBJ1-1|NA
TGCAGTGCTATAAAGGAGGACAGGAACACTGAAGCTTTCTTT
CSAIKEDRNTEAFF
>TRBV5-1|14|NA|TRBJ2-3|TRBD1
TGCGCCAGCAGCCCCAGACAGGGGCCGGATACGCAGTATTTT
CASSPRQGPDTQYF
>TRBV12-3/TRBV12-4|12|medium-sized|TRBJ2-1|NA
TGTGCCAGCAGTTTAGTCCAGGAGAAGCAGTTCTTC
CASSLVQEKQFF
>TRBV6-2/TRBV6-3|15|NA|TRBJ2-5|TRBD2
TGTGCCAGCAGGGAACTAGCGGGAGGCCAAGAGACCCGGTACTTC
CASRELAGGQETRYF
>TRBV6-4|16|many|TRBJ1-1|TRBD1
TGTGCCAGCAGATTAGGACAGGGAGAAATTAACACTGAAGCTTTCTTT
CASRLGQGEINTEAFF
>TRBV20-1|14|many|TRBJ2-3|NA
TGCAGTGCTATAAGCCAGTTTAGCACAGATACGCAGTATTTT
CSAISQFSTDTQYF
>TRBV5-1|12|NA|TRBJ1-2|NA
TGCGCCAGCAGCGTATCATCAGGTGGCTACACCTTC
CASSVSSGGYTF
>TRBV5-5|18|NA|TRBJ2-3|TRBD2
TGTGCCAGCAACAAGGGGGTAGCTAGCGGGAGTAACACAGATACGCAGTATTTT
CASNKGVASGSNTDTQYF